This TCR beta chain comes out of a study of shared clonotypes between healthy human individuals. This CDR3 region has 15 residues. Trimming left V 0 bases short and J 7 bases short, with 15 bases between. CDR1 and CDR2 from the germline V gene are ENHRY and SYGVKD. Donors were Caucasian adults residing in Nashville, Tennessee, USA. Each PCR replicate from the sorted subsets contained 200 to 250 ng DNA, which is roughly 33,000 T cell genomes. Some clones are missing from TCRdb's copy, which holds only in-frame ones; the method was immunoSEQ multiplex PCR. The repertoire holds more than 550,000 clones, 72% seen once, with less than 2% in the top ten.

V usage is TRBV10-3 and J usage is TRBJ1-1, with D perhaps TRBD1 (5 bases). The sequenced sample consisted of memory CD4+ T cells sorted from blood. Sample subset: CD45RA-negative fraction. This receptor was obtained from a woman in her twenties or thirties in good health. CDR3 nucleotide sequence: TGTGCCATCAGTGAGTCGGATGTGAGGGGAAATGAAGCTTTCTTT. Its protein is CAISESDVRGNEAFF.